These 23 T cell receptor beta chains share one sample of origin, sequenced in a study of CD8 T cells in Susac syndrome. After extraction with the RNeasy kit, about 0.5 to 1 ug of the RNA was reverse transcribed using random hexamers. TCRdb redid the calling of the immunoSEQ multiplex PCR reads with MiXCR, one entry per CDR3 protein. The sample lists almost 450,000 distinct CDR3 sequences, around 85% seen once, with about 0.12% in the top ten. The sample was CD8+ T cells from PBMCs. These receptors were taken from a human donor with multiple sclerosis.

This chain connects TRBV12-3 or TRBV12-4 to TRBJ2-5; tentatively, D is TRBD1 (6 bases). Trimming left V 3 bases short and J 5 bases short, with 16 bases between. The CDR3 sequence is 15 residues long. The CDR3 region has the DNA TGTGCCAGCAGTTTGGGTGGGGGCCCGAGTGAGACCCAGTACTTC. Translated: CASSLGGGPSETQYF.

The genes are TRBV4-1 and TRBJ2-7, with TRBD2 matching 8 bases. The CDR3 runs to 15 residues. The V and J ends lost 0 bases and 13 bases, in that order; junction bases with no gene match: 14. Germline V gene sequence: CDR1 MGHRA, CDR2 YSYEKL. The DNA for the CDR3 is TGCGCCAGCAGCCAAGATCGGGAGGGATCGGGGCTCCTTTACTTC. Its translation: CASSQDREGSGLLYF.

The rearrangement joins TRBV6-2 or TRBV6-3 to TRBJ1-1, with TRBD1 identical over 10 bases. Looked up from germline, CDR1 is MNHEY and CDR2 is SVGEGT. Trimming removed 4 bases from V and 1 base from J; junction bases left unmatched: 6. This CDR3 has 16 residues. CDR3 loop: CASSFIGQGENTEAFF. In nucleotides, the CDR3 is TGTGCCAGCAGTTTCATAGGACAGGGGGAGAACACTGAAGCTTTCTTT.

The chain employs TRBV6-1 and TRBJ1-5; 8 bases map to TRBD1. The CDR3 is 14 residues long. Germline CDR1 reads MNHNS; CDR2 reads SASEGT. Trimming at V came to 4 bases and at J to 4 bases, leaving 3 bases not matched to a gene. This CDR3 is CASSARTGNQPQHF. The CDR3 nucleotides are TGTGCCAGCAGTGCCAGGACAGGGAATCAGCCCCAGCATTTT.

This rearrangement joins TRBV28 to TRBJ2-7, with D unresolved. Per the germline V gene, CDR1 is MDHEN and CDR2 is SYDVKM. The V gene lost 3 bases and the J gene lost 4 bases, with 4 bases spanning the gap. This CDR3 is 11 amino acids long. This CDR3 reads CASSFQYEQYF. In nucleotides, the CDR3 is TGTGCCAGCAGTTTTCAGTACGAGCAGTACTTC. The full variable domain, completed using reference TRBV28 and TRBJ2-7, is DVKVTQSSRYLVKRTGEKVFLECVQDMDHENMFWYRQDPGLGLRLIYFSYDVKMKEKGDIPEGYSVSREKKERFSLILESASTNQTSMYLCASSFQYEQYFGPGTRLTVT.

The rearrangement joins TRBV30 to TRBJ1-3; 8 bases align to TRBD1. After removal of 3 bases from V and 6 bases from J, the junction contained 4 bases not matched to a gene. CDR1 GTSNPN and CDR2 SVGIG come from the germline V gene (reference sequence). There are 13 residues in the CDR3. In DNA, the CDR3 is TGTGCCTGGAGCGCGGACAGGGAAAACACCATATATTTT. As protein: CAWSADRENTIYF.

This clonotype was recorded a few times. This rearrangement joins TRBV7-9 to TRBJ2-1; no clear D. The V gene lost 5 bases and the J gene lost 7 bases, with 12 bases spanning the gap. The CDR3 covers 13 residues. Germline V CDR1 and CDR2: SEHNR, FQNEAQ (reference sequence). The CDR3 is CASSSRLGNEQFF. The CDR3 DNA follows: TGTGCCAGCAGCAGTCGCCTCGGGAATGAGCAGTTCTTC. Variable domain in full (rest from reference TRBV7-9 and TRBJ2-1): DTGVSQNPRHKITKRGQNVTFRCDPISEHNRLYWYRQTLGQGPEFLTYFQNEAQLEKSRLLSDRFSAERPKGSFSTLEIQRTEQGDSAMYLCASSSRLGNEQFFGPGTRLTVL.

This chain connects TRBV4-1 to TRBJ2-5; D might be TRBD1 (5 bases). Germline V CDR1 and CDR2: MGHRA, YSYEKL. The germline V and J ends were trimmed by 0 bases and 1 base, with 6 bases remaining between them. This CDR3 has 14 amino acids. CDR3: CASSQEQAQETQYF. The CDR3 nucleotides read TGCGCCAGCAGCCAAGAACAGGCCCAAGAGACCCAGTACTTC.

V usage is TRBV27 and J usage is TRBJ2-3; 9 bases are a match to TRBD2. Germline lookup yields CDR1 MNHEY and CDR2 SMNVEV (reference sequence). J gave up 1 base and V 4 bases, and 6 bases lay outside the gene matches. CDR3 length equals 16 residues. The CDR3 nucleotides are TGTGCCAGCAGTTCATCGTGGACTAGCGGCACAGATACGCAGTATTTT. Encoded protein: CASSSSWTSGTDTQYF.

The genes are TRBV29-1 and TRBJ1-2; TRBD1 matches 9 bases. V was clipped by 7 bases and J by 6 bases; unmatched bases: 6. Germline V gives CDR1 SQVTM, CDR2 ANQGSEA. The CDR3 has 12 residues. CDR3 loop: CSGTGEEDGYTF. CDR3 bases: TGCAGCGGGACAGGGGAGGAGGATGGCTACACCTTC.

V usage is TRBV20-1 and J usage is TRBJ2-1; D is unclear. CDR1 is DFQATT and CDR2 is SNEGSKA in the germline V gene (reference sequence). The CDR3 extends over 11 amino acids. Deletions cut 3 bases from V and 6 bases from J, with 6 bases between. This chain's CDR3 is CSASNLNEQFF. DNA for the CDR3: TGCAGTGCTAGTAATCTCAATGAGCAGTTCTTC.

This clonotype turned up a few times. V usage is TRBV7-9 and J usage is TRBJ2-7; 11 bases map to TRBD1. The CDR3 is 16 residues long. V lost 4 bases, J lost 0 bases, and 5 bases stayed unmatched. Germline assignment: CDR1 SEHNR and CDR2 FQNEAQ (reference sequence). CDR3 region: CASSSSGTGGSYEQYF. In DNA form, the CDR3 reads TGTGCCAGCAGCTCCTCCGGGACAGGGGGCTCCTACGAGCAGTACTTC.

This chain links TRBV12-3 or TRBV12-4 with TRBJ2-1; TRBD2 agrees at 8 bases. This CDR3 comprises 18 residues. Germline trimming cut 4 bases from V and 0 bases from J; bases unmatched to any gene: 11. The CDR3 nucleotides read TGTGCCAGCAGTTACTCGGGACTAGACGCGGTCTCCTACAATGAGCAGTTCTTC. Encoded protein: CASSYSGLDAVSYNEQFF.

The chain carries TRBV6-5 and TRBJ1-1; D might be TRBD1 (6 bases). V was pared by 2 bases and J by 5 bases, with 15 bases between. Germline V lookup: CDR1 MNHEY, CDR2 SVGAGI. The CDR3 contains 15 residues. The CDR3, as DNA: TGTGCCAGCAGTTACGGGGGCGGCACAGATACTGAAGCTTTCTTT. Translated, it gives CASSYGGGTDTEAFF.

The chain joins TRBV19 to TRBJ1-1; D is unclear. Trimming removed 7 bases from V and 0 bases from J, with 9 bases in between. CDR3 length: 13 residues. The germline V gene encodes CDR1 LNHDA and CDR2 SQIVND (reference sequence). DNA of the CDR3: TGTGCCAGTAAGACGACGGTGAACACTGAAGCTTTCTTT. Encoded protein: CASKTTVNTEAFF.

V is TRBV6-4 and J is TRBJ2-2; possible D gene TRBD2, 5 bases. V was shortened by 5 bases and J by 5 bases, with 12 bases between the two germline ends. Germline CDR1 MRHNA, CDR2 SNTAGT. This CDR3 is 14 amino acids long. CDR3 sequence: CASSNGIDTGELFF. CDR3 coding DNA: TGTGCCAGCAGTAACGGGATTGATACCGGGGAGCTGTTTTTT.

This chain's CDR3 is CASSQPRQGTGANVLTF. CDR3 bases: TGCGCCAGCAGCCAACCCAGACAGGGGACTGGGGCCAACGTCCTGACTTTC. The chain joins TRBV4-1 to TRBJ2-6, with 8 bases matching TRBD1. The germline gives CDR1 MGHRA, CDR2 YSYEKL. Unmatched junction bases numbered 5, after V lost 2 bases and J lost 2 bases. The CDR3 length is 17 residues.

The V gene is TRBV3-1, the J gene TRBJ2-3; 9 bases are shared with TRBD2. The CDR3 totals 16 residues. Germline CDR1 LGHDT, CDR2 YNNKEL (reference sequence). V gave up 4 bases and J gave up 2 bases; unmatched junction bases: 7. Here the CDR3 DNA reads TGTGCCAGCAGCCCTAGCCCGGGACTAGCCACAGATACGCAGTATTTT. It yields the protein CASSPSPGLATDTQYF.

CDR3 region: CASSHIPKESSYEQYF. The CDR3 region has the DNA TGTGCCAGCAGCCATATCCCCAAAGAGAGCTCCTACGAGCAGTACTTC. The chain couples TRBV3-1 to TRBJ2-7; D ambiguous. V lost 3 bases to trimming and J lost 0 bases, with 15 bases between them. The germline V gene has CDR1 LGHDT and CDR2 YNNKEL (reference sequence). This CDR3 comprises 16 residues.

CDR3 sequence reads: CASRNPGHIAGGPSREQFF. The CDR3, as DNA: TGTGCCAGCCGAAATCCGGGGCACATAGCGGGGGGCCCCTCGCGAGAGCAGTTCTTC. The rearrangement joins TRBV2 to TRBJ2-1, with 10 bases identical to TRBD2. V dropped 8 bases and J dropped 10; count of bases not matched to a gene: 26. Per germline, CDR1 SNHLY and CDR2 FYNNEI. The CDR3 is 19 amino acids.

The rearrangement uses TRBV4-1 and TRBJ2-7; the D gene could be TRBD1 or TRBD2 (7 bases each). Trimming removed 1 base from V and 6 bases from J, with 16 bases in between. The CDR3 is 15 residues long. Germline CDR1 is MGHRA and CDR2 is YSYEKL. The DNA of the CDR3 is TGCGCCAGCAGCCAAGTGGGGGGGAACAGGGGCGAGCAGTACTTC. Translating it yields CASSQVGGNRGEQYF.

This clonotype was counted at least ten times. The gene calls are TRBV27 and TRBJ2-1, with 8 bases fitting TRBD2. V shed 6 bases, J shed 4 bases, and the junction held 8 bases outside the gene matches. The CDR3 length is 15 residues. Per the germline V gene, CDR1 is MNHEY and CDR2 is SMNVEV (reference sequence). The CDR3 loop is CASSLAGGPYNEQFF. In nucleotides, the CDR3 is TGTGCCAGCAGCTTGGCGGGGGGCCCGTACAATGAGCAGTTCTTC.

The J gene is TRBJ2-3, the V gene TRBV28; D might be TRBD2 (6 bases). V lost 6 bases and J 5 bases, leaving 18 bases between the germline ends. CDR1 and CDR2 (germline): MDHEN, SYDVKM. CDR3 length: 15 residues. In DNA, the CDR3 is TGTGCCAGCAGCGCTATCCAGGGAGCGGGAGATACGCAGTATTTT. Translation gives CASSAIQGAGDTQYF. Supplemented by reference TRBV28 and TRBJ2-3, the full variable domain reads DVKVTQSSRYLVKRTGEKVFLECVQDMDHENMFWYRQDPGLGLRLIYFSYDVKMKEKGDIPEGYSVSREKKERFSLILESASTNQTSMYLCASSAIQGAGDTQYFGPGTRLTVL.